This is a list of T cell receptor beta chains from one sample in a study of glioma-infiltrating T cells after dendritic cell vaccination. Here immunoSEQ multiplex PCR was the method, and the copy in TCRdb shows in-frame clones only, minus some. Of about 64,000 clones listed, 82% are singletons. The sequences come from blood, collected before dendritic cell vaccination. The receptor source for this set is a human donor with glioblastoma. The CDR3 runs from the conserved cysteine through the conserved F or W. D genes are given only for firm matches. Where a row states a size, it is once, few, many or the class of an expanded clone; other rows omit it.

17,TRBJ1-6,TRBV5-6,NA,TRBD1,TGTGCCAGCAGCTTGGGAGTCCGGGACAGGGCTATTTCACCCCTCCACTTT,CASSLGVRDRAISPLHF
15,TRBJ2-3,TRBV30,NA,NA,TGTGCCTGGAGTGAATATAGCGGAACCACAGATACGCAGTATTTT,CAWSEYSGTTDTQYF
14,TRBJ2-7,TRBV28,NA,TRBD2,TGTGCCAGCAGGATGGGACTAGCGCCTGCCGAGCAGTACTTC,CASRMGLAPAEQYF
17,TRBJ2-5,TRBV7-2,NA,TRBD2,TGTGCCAGCAGCTTAGGGGGGAGCGGGGGACTCCAAGAGACCCAGTACTTC,CASSLGGSGGLQETQYF
15,TRBJ1-1,TRBV6-5,NA,TRBD1,TGTGCCAGCAGTTACTCCGGACAGGGTAACACTGAAGCTTTCTTT,CASSYSGQGNTEAFF
14,TRBJ2-7,TRBV5-6,once,TRBD1,TGTGCCAGCACCATCGGGACAGGGACCTACGAGCAGTACTTC,CASTIGTGTYEQYF
17,TRBJ2-1,TRBV7-2,NA,TRBD2,TGTGCCAGCAGCCTAATTGGGCGGGGGGTATCCTACAATGAGCAGTTCTTC,CASSLIGRGVSYNEQFF
17,TRBJ1-1,TRBV10-3,NA,TRBD1,TGTGCCATCAGAAAGGACAGGGAAGGTCCTTTGAACACTGAAGCTTTCTTT,CAIRKDREGPLNTEAFF
12,TRBJ1-4,TRBV29-1,NA,TRBD1,TGCAGCGTCCGGACAGGGCCCCAAAAACTGTTTTTT,CSVRTGPQKLFF
13,TRBJ1-2,TRBV19,NA,NA,TGTGCCAGTAGTATAACCTCCAGCTATGGCTACACCTTC,CASSITSSYGYTF
15,TRBJ2-3,TRBV5-1,few,TRBD1,TGCGCCAGCAGCTTAGCGACAGGGGTTACAGATACGCAGTATTTT,CASSLATGVTDTQYF
12,TRBJ1-1,TRBV14,NA,NA,TGTGCCAGCAGCCAAGAAACAGGGAGAGCTTTCTTT,CASSQETGRAFF
14,TRBJ2-7,TRBV6-6,NA,NA,TGTGCCAGCAGTGGGACACTGGGGAGCTCCGAGCAGTACTTC,CASSGTLGSSEQYF
11,TRBJ1-1,TRBV2,NA,NA,TGTGCCAGCACGGCGGGCCCTGAAGCTTTCTTT,CASTAGPEAFF
16,TRBJ2-3,TRBV5-1,NA,TRBD1,TGCGCCAGCAGCTTGGAGGCAGGGGGCGTCACAGATACGCAGTATTTT,CASSLEAGGVTDTQYF
14,TRBJ2-3,TRBV28,NA,TRBD2,TGTGCCAGCAGTTTAGGACTAGCGGGACGAACGCAGTATTTT,CASSLGLAGRTQYF